This is a list of T cell receptor beta chains from one sample in a study of response to subunit inactivated influenza vaccine. TCRdb reprocessed the RT-PCR reads via MiXCR and lists one record per CDR3 protein. The sample gives some 150,000 distinct CDR3 sequences, approximately 12% of which show up once; about 31% is in the top ten. This sample also appeared in a second study, on T cells expressing NK-cell markers.

The source material was CD8+ T cells sorted from PBMCs, sampled approximately 12 days after vaccination. Receptors originate from a man aged 45-65 years who received an inactivated influenza vaccine. The CDR3 runs from the conserved cysteine through the conserved F or W.

len: 15; v_gene: TRBV5-6; CDR3aa: CASSWTGTSPYEQYF
len: 16; v_gene: TRBV28; CDR3aa: CASSLHREASYNEQFF
len: 16; v_gene: TRBV7-9; CDR3aa: CASSLGGQGASYEQYF
len: 14; v_gene: TRBV7-9; CDR3aa: CASSLEGTAYEQYF
len: 16; v_gene: TRBV7-9; CDR3aa: CASSLNAGGAAETQYF
len: 14; v_gene: TRBV28; CDR3aa: CASSFNSGTYEQYF
len: 13; v_gene: TRBV7-6; CDR3aa: CASSLGTWDTQYF
len: 16; v_gene: TRBV7-8; CDR3aa: CASSLDRSGVTDTQYF
len: 13; v_gene: TRBV9; CDR3aa: CASSGQGGEKLFF
len: 15; v_gene: TRBV7-6; CDR3aa: CASSLSPGSTGELFF
len: 15; v_gene: TRBV20-1; CDR3aa: CSARVLVGPYNEQFF
len: 14; v_gene: TRBV28; CDR3aa: CASTGRPTYNEQFF
len: 14; v_gene: TRBV24-1; CDR3aa: CATSRLAGGDTQYF
len: 16; v_gene: TRBV7-9; CDR3aa: CASSDGTNPAQDTQYF
len: 13; v_gene: TRBV29-1; CDR3aa: CSVGQGAGYEQYF
len: 14; v_gene: TRBV6-2/TRBV6-3; CDR3aa: CASSRREITDPQYF
len: 15; v_gene: TRBV6-5; CDR3aa: CASSYQITTNEKLFF
len: 15; v_gene: TRBV12-3/TRBV12-4; CDR3aa: CASSPSPGPSYEQYF
len: 16; v_gene: TRBV7-2; CDR3aa: CASSDSRDVTNSPLHF
len: 10; v_gene: TRBV10-3; CDR3aa: CAIGYETQYF
len: 14; v_gene: TRBV30; CDR3aa: CACGFGTSVYEQFF
len: 12; v_gene: TRBV20-1; CDR3aa: CSARDPPYEQYF
len: 13; v_gene: TRBV5-1; CDR3aa: CASSLASTYEQYF
len: 17; v_gene: TRBV7-8; CDR3aa: CASSQRDRAAGTGELFF
len: 15; v_gene: TRBV27; CDR3aa: CASSLSGGLGSPLHF
len: 17; v_gene: TRBV20-1; CDR3aa: CSATFPGGRDGTDTQYF
len: 14; v_gene: TRBV25-1; CDR3aa: CASRGTGAHYEQYF
len: 14; v_gene: TRBV12-3/TRBV12-4; CDR3aa: CASSGGTGPNGYTF
len: 12; v_gene: TRBV5-6; CDR3aa: CASSGWTGGAFF
len: 17; v_gene: TRBV6-2/TRBV6-3; CDR3aa: CASSQGLSGGKLDEQFF